This TCR beta chain originates from a study of shared clonotypes between healthy human individuals. General study results and limits: Expectations were that clonotype sharing among donors would be affected by sequencing depth.

Notes on this clone: What it recognizes is unknown.

The V and J ends lost 8 bases and 0 bases respectively, with 13 bases between them. This CDR3 comprises 15 residues. Germline V gene data show CDR1 as KGHSH and CDR2 as LQKENI. Assay used: immunoSEQ multiplex PCR; TCRdb lists only in-frame clones, some missing. The sample carries approximately 1.5 million clones, less than 99% recorded once. Sequencing was performed on naive CD4+ T cells sorted from blood. Subset noted: CD45RA+ positively selected. This rearrangement joins TRBV18 to TRBJ2-2; D may be TRBD1 (6 bases). This receptor was identified in a man younger than 45 in good health. In nucleotides, the CDR3 is TGTGCCAGCCCCGCCGGGACACCGAACACCGGGGAGCTGTTTTTT. This encodes CASPAGTPNTGELFF.